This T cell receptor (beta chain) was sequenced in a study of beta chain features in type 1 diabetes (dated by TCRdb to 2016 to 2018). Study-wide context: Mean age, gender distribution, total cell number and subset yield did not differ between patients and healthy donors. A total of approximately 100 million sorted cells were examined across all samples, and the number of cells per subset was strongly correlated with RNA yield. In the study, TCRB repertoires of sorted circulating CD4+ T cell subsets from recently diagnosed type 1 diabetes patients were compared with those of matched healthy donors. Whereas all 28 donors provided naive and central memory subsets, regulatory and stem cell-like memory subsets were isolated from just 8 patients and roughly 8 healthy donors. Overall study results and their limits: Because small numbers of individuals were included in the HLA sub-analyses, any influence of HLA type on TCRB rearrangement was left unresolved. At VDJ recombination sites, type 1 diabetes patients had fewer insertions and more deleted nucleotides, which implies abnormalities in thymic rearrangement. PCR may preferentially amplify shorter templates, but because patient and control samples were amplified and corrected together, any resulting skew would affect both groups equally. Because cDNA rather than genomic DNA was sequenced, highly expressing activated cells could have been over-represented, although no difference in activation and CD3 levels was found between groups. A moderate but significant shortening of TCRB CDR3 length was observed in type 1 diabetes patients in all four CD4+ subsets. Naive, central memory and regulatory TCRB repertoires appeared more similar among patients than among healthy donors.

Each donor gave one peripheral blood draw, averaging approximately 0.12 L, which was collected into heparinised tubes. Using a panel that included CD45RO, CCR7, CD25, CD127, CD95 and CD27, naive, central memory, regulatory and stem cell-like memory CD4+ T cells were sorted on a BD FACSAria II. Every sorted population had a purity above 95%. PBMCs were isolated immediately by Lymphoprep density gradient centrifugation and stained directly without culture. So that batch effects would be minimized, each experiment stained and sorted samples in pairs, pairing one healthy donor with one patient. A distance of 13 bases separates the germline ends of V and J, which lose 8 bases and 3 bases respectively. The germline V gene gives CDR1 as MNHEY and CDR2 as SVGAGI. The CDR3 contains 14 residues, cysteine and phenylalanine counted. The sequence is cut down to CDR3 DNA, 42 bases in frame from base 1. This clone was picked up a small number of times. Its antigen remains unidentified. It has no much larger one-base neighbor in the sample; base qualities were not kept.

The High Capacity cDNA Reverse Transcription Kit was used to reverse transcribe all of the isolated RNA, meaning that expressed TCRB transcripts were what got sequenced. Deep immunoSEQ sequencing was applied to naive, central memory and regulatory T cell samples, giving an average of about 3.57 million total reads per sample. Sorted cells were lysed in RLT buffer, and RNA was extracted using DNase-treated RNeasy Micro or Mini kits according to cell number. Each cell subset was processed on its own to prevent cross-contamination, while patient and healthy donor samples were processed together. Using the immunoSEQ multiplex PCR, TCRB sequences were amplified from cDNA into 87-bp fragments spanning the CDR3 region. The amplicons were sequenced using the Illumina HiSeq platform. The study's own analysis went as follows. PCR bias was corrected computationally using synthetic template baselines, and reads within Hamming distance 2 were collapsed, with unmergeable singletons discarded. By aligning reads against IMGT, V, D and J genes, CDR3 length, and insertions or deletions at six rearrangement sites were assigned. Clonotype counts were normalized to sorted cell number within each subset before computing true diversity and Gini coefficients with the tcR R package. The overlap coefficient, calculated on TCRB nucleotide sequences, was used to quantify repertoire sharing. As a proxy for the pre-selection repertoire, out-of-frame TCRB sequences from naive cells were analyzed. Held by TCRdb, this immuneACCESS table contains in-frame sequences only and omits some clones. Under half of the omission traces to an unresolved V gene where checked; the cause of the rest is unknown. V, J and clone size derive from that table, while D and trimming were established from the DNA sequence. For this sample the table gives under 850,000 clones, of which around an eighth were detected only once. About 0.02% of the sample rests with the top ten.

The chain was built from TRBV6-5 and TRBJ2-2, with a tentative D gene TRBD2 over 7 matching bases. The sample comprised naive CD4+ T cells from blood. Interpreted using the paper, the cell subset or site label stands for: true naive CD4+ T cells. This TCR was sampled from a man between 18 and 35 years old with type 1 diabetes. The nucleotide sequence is TGTGCCAGCGGGGGGGCAGGTGACACCGGGGAGCTGTTTTTT. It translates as CASGGAGDTGELFF.